One and the same sample provided the 29 T cell receptor beta chains below, sequenced in a study of cytomegalovirus exposure and HLA in healthy donors. The PCR made use of 60 Vbeta and 13 Jbeta primers. Assay used: immunoSEQ multiplex PCR; TCRdb lists only in-frame clones, some missing. The sample shows over 120,000 clones, roughly 79% of them seen only once. Sequenced material: PBMCs. The receptors were sampled from a man aged 30 to 45 in good health and CMV-seropositive.

The J gene is TRBJ1-1, the V gene TRBV4-1; D is unresolved. The CDR3 extends over 16 amino acids. Trimming removed 0 bases from V and 0 bases from J, with 11 bases in between. Germline loops: CDR1 MGHRA, CDR2 YSYEKL. CDR3 amino acids: CASSQERMQMNTEAFF. The CDR3 DNA is TGCGCCAGCAGCCAAGAGAGGATGCAGATGAACACTGAAGCTTTCTTT.

V is TRBV7-9 and J is TRBJ1-2, with TRBD1 identical over 7 bases. This CDR3 region has 14 residues. Germline V gene sequence: CDR1 SEHNR, CDR2 FQNEAQ (reference sequence). V shed 0 bases and J 4 bases; nucleotides not matched to a gene: 2. CDR3 in amino acids: CASSLAGQIYGYTF. In DNA, the CDR3 is TGTGCCAGCAGCTTAGCGGGACAGATCTATGGCTACACCTTC.

This chain uses TRBV19 with TRBJ2-2; 10 bases map to TRBD1. Trimming took 5 bases from V and 4 from J; bases not matched to a gene: 10. The germline CDR1 and CDR2 sequences are LNHDA and SQIVND (reference sequence). The CDR3 runs 17 residues. The CDR3 sequence: CASSAESGTGATGELFF. For the CDR3, the DNA is TGTGCCAGTAGTGCCGAGAGCGGGACAGGGGCCACCGGGGAGCTGTTTTTT.

V usage is TRBV5-1 and J usage is TRBJ1-3; no definite D call. Trimming pared 4 bases from V and 3 bases from J, leaving 8 bases between. Per the germline V gene, CDR1 is SGHRS and CDR2 is YFSETQ. The CDR3 contains 13 residues. CDR3 in amino acids: CASSHIDGNTIYF. For the CDR3, the DNA is TGCGCCAGCAGCCACATTGATGGAAACACCATATATTTT.

The chain employs TRBV6-1 and TRBJ2-7; 10 nucleotides match TRBD2. CDR3 size: 15 residues. Germline V CDR1 and CDR2: MNHNS, SASEGT. V gave up 8 bases and J gave up 1 base; unmatched junction bases: 8. Written as DNA, the CDR3 is TGTGCCAGCGAGGCCGGGACTAGCGATTCCTACGAGCAGTACTTC. Its protein product is CASEAGTSDSYEQYF.

CDR3 residues: CARSGLPHYEQYF. The CDR3 bases are TGTGCCCGATCGGGGTTACCACACTACGAGCAGTACTTC. The chain recombines TRBV30 with TRBJ2-7; D is perhaps TRBD2 (5 bases). Trimming left V 8 bases short and J 3 bases short, with 17 bases between. This CDR3 is built from 13 residues. Germline loops: CDR1 GTSNPN, CDR2 SVGIG (reference sequence).

The chain employs TRBV6-6 and TRBJ1-1; 9 bases match TRBD1. Trimming cost V 5 bases and J 2 bases; bases outside gene matches: 9. The CDR3 is made up of 16 amino acids. Germline CDR1 reads MNHNY; CDR2 reads SVGAGI (reference sequence). CDR3 sequence reads: CASSPAQTGGNTEAFF. CDR3 nucleotides: TGTGCCAGCAGTCCAGCTCAAACAGGGGGCAACACTGAAGCTTTCTTT.

In nucleotides, the CDR3 is TGTGCCAGCAGTGAGCGGGGACTCACAGATACGCAGTATTTT. Translation: CASSERGLTDTQYF. The chain is built from TRBV6-5 and TRBJ2-3, with 7 bases aligning to TRBD2. CDR3 length: 14 residues. The J segment lost 2 bases and the V segment lost 5 bases, leaving 4 bases of the junction unmatched. Per the germline V gene, CDR1 is MNHEY and CDR2 is SVGAGI.

The V call is TRBV5-4, the J call TRBJ1-6, with a possible D match to TRBD1 (6 bases). Germline CDR1 and CDR2: SGHNT and YYREEE (reference sequence). This CDR3 contains 13 residues. V lost 6 bases and J 11 bases, leaving 15 bases between the germline ends. The CDR3 bases are TGTGCCAGCACCCTAGACAGGCTCCCACCCCTCCACTTT. As protein: CASTLDRLPPLHF. Full variable domain (outside the CDR3, taken from reference TRBV5-4 and TRBJ1-6): ETGVTQSPTHLIKTRGQQVTLRCSSQSGHNTVSWYQQALGQGPQFIFQYYREEENGRGNFPPRFSGLQFPNYSSELNVNALELDDSALYLCASTLDRLPPLHFGNGTRLTVT.

This chain uses TRBV7-2 with TRBJ1-3; D gene ambiguous. Trimming pared 1 base from V and 1 base from J, leaving 8 bases between. The germline gives CDR1 SGHTA, CDR2 FQGNSA. The CDR3 length is 15 residues. The CDR3 DNA sequence: TGTGCCAGCAGCTTAGAATTCCAGTCTGGAAACACCATATATTTT. It encodes CASSLEFQSGNTIYF.

The genes are TRBV18 and TRBJ1-4; D may be TRBD1 (5 bases). Germline loops: CDR1 KGHSH, CDR2 LQKENI. The V and J ends lost 6 bases and 8 bases respectively, with 19 bases between them. This CDR3 spans 15 amino acids. The CDR3 DNA follows: TGTGCCAGCTCCCCCCCAGGGAGGGGAGTAGAAAAACTGTTTTTT. Encoded protein: CASSPPGRGVEKLFF.

The rearrangement uses TRBV28 and TRBJ2-3; 9 positions agree with TRBD2. Germline CDR1 is MDHEN and CDR2 is SYDVKM. This CDR3 contains 17 residues. Unmatched junction bases numbered 12, after V lost 6 bases and J lost 2 bases. The CDR3 here is CASSRVASGTSTDTQYF. The CDR3 DNA sequence: TGTGCCAGCAGCCGGGTCGCTAGCGGGACTTCCACAGATACGCAGTATTTT.

This sequence joins TRBV15 and TRBJ2-7, with 9 positions matching TRBD2. The germline gives CDR1 LNHNV, CDR2 YYDKDF (reference sequence). The V and J ends lost 3 bases and 0 bases, in that order; junction bases with no gene match: 21. The CDR3 contains 21 residues. In DNA, the CDR3 is TGTGCCACCAGCAGGGTTACCTCCTGGCTAGCGGGGCCCTCAATCTCCTACGAGCAGTACTTC. Its protein is CATSRVTSWLAGPSISYEQYF.

This clone was found once. The rearrangement links TRBV11-1 to TRBJ1-2, with TRBD1 matching 7 bases. The V and J ends lost 4 bases and 4 bases, in that order; junction bases with no gene match: 6. CDR3 size: 14 residues. Germline V gives CDR1 SGHAT, CDR2 FQDESV (reference sequence). The CDR3, as DNA: TGTGCCAGCAGCTCTATTGAGGGGGCCTATGGCTACACCTTC. This codes for CASSSIEGAYGYTF.

The chain employs TRBV19 and TRBJ1-2, with D uncertain. This CDR3 comprises 16 residues. Trimming removed 2 bases from V and 0 bases from J, with 13 bases in between. CDR1 and CDR2 (germline): LNHDA, SQIVND (reference sequence). CDR3: CASSIKGVQSNYGYTF. The DNA for the CDR3 is TGTGCCAGTAGTATAAAGGGAGTCCAATCTAACTATGGCTACACCTTC.

This rearrangement joins TRBV10-1 to TRBJ2-6, with 7 bases aligning to TRBD1. The V and J ends lost 7 bases and 0 bases, in that order; junction bases with no gene match: 9. Germline CDR1 and CDR2: WNHNN and SYGVQD (reference sequence). The CDR3 is 17 residues long. CDR3 coding DNA: TGCGCCAGCACCGGGACAGCCCCCAGCTCTGGGGCCAACGTCCTGACTTTC. Translation: CASTGTAPSSGANVLTF.

This clone was detected a few times. The chain links TRBV29-1 to TRBJ1-1; D perhaps matches TRBD1 (6 bases). In germline, CDR1 is SQVTM, CDR2 ANQGSEA. V lost 4 bases to trimming and J lost 0 bases, with 12 bases between them. This CDR3 region has 14 residues. CDR3 residues: CSVVQGLMNTEAFF. The CDR3 nucleotides read TGCAGCGTTGTACAGGGTCTAATGAACACTGAAGCTTTCTTT.

The rearrangement links TRBV19 to TRBJ2-7, with D maybe TRBD2 (6 bases). This CDR3 has 13 residues. V was clipped by 5 bases and J by 3 bases, with 11 bases between them. Germline CDR1 LNHDA, CDR2 SQIVND (reference sequence). Written as DNA, the CDR3 is TGTGCCAGTAGTGCATCGGGGGACTACGAGCAGTACTTC. Residues: CASSASGDYEQYF.

V gene TRBV11-2 combines with J gene TRBJ2-7; the D is unclear. The CDR3 loop spans 14 amino acids. V lost 5 bases and J 9 bases, leaving 20 bases between the germline ends. CDR1 is SGHAT and CDR2 is FQNNGV in the germline V gene. CDR3: CASSPIRQALGQYF. CDR3 in DNA: TGTGCCAGCAGCCCCATAAGGCAGGCCCTTGGGCAGTACTTC.

The chain links TRBV19 to TRBJ2-3, with a weak D call TRBD2 (5 bases). The CDR3 contains 13 residues. Looked up from germline, CDR1 is LNHDA and CDR2 is SQIVND (reference sequence). Trimming shortened V by 2 bases and J by 2 bases, and 5 bases separated the two germline ends. The CDR3, as DNA: TGTGCCAGTAGTATACGGGACACAGATACGCAGTATTTT. Amino acid sequence: CASSIRDTDTQYF.

The rearrangement joins TRBV6-6 to TRBJ1-1, with TRBD1 matching 8 bases. The V gene end was trimmed by 0 bases and the J gene end by 4 bases; junction bases not matched to a gene: 4. The CDR3 sequence is 15 residues long. Germline assignment: CDR1 MNHNY and CDR2 SVGAGI (reference sequence). The CDR3 coding sequence is TGTGCCAGCAGTTACTCCGCCAGGGGGCCCACTGAAGCTTTCTTT. Protein sequence: CASSYSARGPTEAFF.

The V gene is TRBV7-9, the J gene TRBJ2-2; D remains ambiguous. Trimming stripped 5 bases from V and 3 bases from J, with 13 bases between. The length of the CDR3 is 15 residues. Germline CDR1 SEHNR, CDR2 FQNEAQ (reference sequence). The DNA for the CDR3 is TGTGCCAGCAGCCCCGTTTTAGTACACACCGGGGAGCTGTTTTTT. Amino acids: CASSPVLVHTGELFF. Together with reference TRBV7-9 and TRBJ2-2, the CDR3 gives the full variable domain: DTGVSQNPRHKITKRGQNVTFRCDPISEHNRLYWYRQTLGQGPEFLTYFQNEAQLEKSRLLSDRFSAERPKGSFSTLEIQRTEQGDSAMYLCASSPVLVHTGELFFGEGSRLTVL.

The chain uses TRBV7-9 and TRBJ2-5; 8 nucleotides agree with TRBD2. The end of the DNA aligns better with TRBJ2-7, so the J call may be wrong. CDR3 length equals 14 residues. The germline V gene encodes CDR1 SEHNR and CDR2 FQNEAQ (reference sequence). DNA of the CDR3: TGTGCCAGCAGTCTCCGGGAGGGCCCCTACGAGCAGTACTTC. It translates to CASSLREGPYEQYF.

The J gene is TRBJ1-2, the V gene TRBV18; D might be TRBD1 (6 bases). Germline values: CDR1 KGHSH, CDR2 LQKENI. There are 15 residues in the CDR3. Deletions cut 3 bases from V and 2 bases from J, with 13 bases between. The CDR3 loop reads CASSPQNGTNYGYTF. CDR3 DNA sequence: TGTGCCAGCTCACCGCAAAACGGGACAAACTATGGCTACACCTTC.

With regard to this clone: Additional DNA sequences in this sample encode the identical CDR3. The chain uses TRBV9 and TRBJ2-7; a possible D gene is TRBD2 (6 bases). The CDR3 runs 15 residues. The germline CDR1 and CDR2 sequences are SGDLS and YYNGEE. Between the trimmed V and J ends, which lost 1 base and 2 bases, there was a span of 13 bases. Here the CDR3 DNA reads TGTGCCAGCAGCGTATACCCCGGGGGACCCTACGAGCAGTACTTC. Its translation: CASSVYPGGPYEQYF.

This clone was seen only a few times. The genes are TRBV6-1 and TRBJ2-7; 11 bases are a match to TRBD1. Germline CDR1 MNHNS, CDR2 SASEGT. The trim removed 4 bases at V and 3 bases at J, leaving 5 bases unmatched. CDR3 length: 15 amino acids. CDR3 sequence: CASSAADRGLYEQYF. CDR3 sequence (DNA): TGTGCCAGCAGTGCCGCGGACAGGGGGCTCTACGAGCAGTACTTC.

CDR3 amino acids: CASSLAGGDTQYF. The CDR3 region has the DNA TGTGCCAGCAGCTTGGCCGGGGGAGATACGCAGTATTTT. This sequence joins TRBV5-4 and TRBJ2-3; D may be TRBD2 (6 bases). The germline V gene has CDR1 SGHNT and CDR2 YYREEE (reference sequence). The germline V and J ends were trimmed by 0 bases and 5 bases, with 7 bases remaining between them. The length of the CDR3 is 13 residues. The full variable domain, with the rest looked up from reference TRBV5-4 and TRBJ2-3, is ETGVTQSPTHLIKTRGQQVTLRCSSQSGHNTVSWYQQALGQGPQFIFQYYREEENGRGNFPPRFSGLQFPNYSSELNVNALELDDSALYLCASSLAGGDTQYFGPGTRLTVL.

The chain carries TRBV5-1 and TRBJ2-3, with D maybe TRBD2 (6 bases). Trimming took 4 bases from V and 4 from J, leaving 16 bases between them. This CDR3 region has 15 residues. Per germline, CDR1 SGHRS and CDR2 YFSETQ. CDR3 protein: CASSASPGDADTQYF. CDR3 coding DNA: TGCGCCAGCAGCGCCTCTCCGGGAGACGCAGATACGCAGTATTTT.

The CDR3 nucleotides are TGCGCCAGCAGCTTGGTTGGACAGAGGGGGAACACTGAAGCTTTCTTT. Translation gives CASSLVGQRGNTEAFF. V is TRBV5-1 and J is TRBJ1-1; the D gene is possibly TRBD1 (6 bases). V gave up 0 bases and J gave up 1 base, with 13 bases separating them. CDR1 is SGHRS, CDR2 YFSETQ, per germline. This CDR3 region has 16 residues.